This entry describes one TCR beta chain. The target antigen is unknown. The record originates from a study of radiotherapy plus CTLA-4 blockade in lung cancer. Findings and limits, study-wide: In blood, tumor-derived TCR clones expanded after radiotherapy plus ipilimumab. Early blood T cell clone dynamics reportedly forecast response best, with interferon-beta.

Libraries were prepared by immunoSEQ multiplex PCR; TCRdb keeps only in-frame clonotypes and omits some of them. The table shows 90,000 to 95,000 clones, with roughly four fifths occurring only once. The sample was peripheral blood, taken from a patient treated with radiotherapy plus ipilimumab. This receptor was taken from a human donor with non-small cell lung cancer who had stable disease on radiotherapy plus ipilimumab.

The CDR3 DNA follows: TGTGCCTGGAGTGTAAGGACCTCCCCGGAGACCCAGTACTTC. Protein product: CAWSVRTSPETQYF. The rearrangement links TRBV30 to TRBJ2-5, with unresolved D. Germline V CDR1 and CDR2: GTSNPN, SVGIG (reference sequence). The CDR3 spans 14 residues. V was cut by 0 bases and J by 5 bases, with 13 bases left in between.